This TCR beta chain was captured in a study of T-cell reconstitution after alpha-beta-depleted transplantation in children. This clonotype was observed at least ten times. The TCRbeta library incorporated unique molecular identifiers. Using its own MiXCR run on the PCR reads, TCRdb lists one record per CDR3 protein. The profile shows around 380,000 distinct CDR3 sequences, 9.5% to 13% of them singletons. This CDR3 is built from 14 residues. V lost 4 bases and J lost 3; bases outside the gene matches: 4. The germline CDR1 and CDR2 sequences are SGHRS and YFSETQ. Sequencing was performed on PBMCs from the stem cell graft donor, taken from the stem cell graft. The rearrangement links TRBV5-1 to TRBJ2-3; TRBD2 matches 8 bases. This receptor was taken from a human donor who donated a stem cell graft to a child with acute myeloid leukemia. CDR3 in DNA: TGCGCCAGCAGCGTAGGGACTAGTACAGATACGCAGTATTTT. This codes for CASSVGTSTDTQYF.